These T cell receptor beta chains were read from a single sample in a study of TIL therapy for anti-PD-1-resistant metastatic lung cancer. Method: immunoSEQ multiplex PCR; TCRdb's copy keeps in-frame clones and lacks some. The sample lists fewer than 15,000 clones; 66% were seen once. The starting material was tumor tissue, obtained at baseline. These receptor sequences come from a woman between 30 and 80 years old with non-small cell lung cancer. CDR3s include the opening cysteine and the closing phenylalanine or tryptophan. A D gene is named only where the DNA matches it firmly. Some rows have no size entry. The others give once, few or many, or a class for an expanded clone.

CDR3: CASSLGTGGQPQHF
DNA: TGTGCCAGCAGTTTAGGTACAGGGGGCCAGCCCCAGCATTTT
V: TRBV27
D: TRBD1
size: few
J: TRBJ1-5
length: 14

CDR3: CASSYSTSGHNEQFF
DNA: TGTGCCAGCAGTTACTCGACTAGCGGGCACAATGAGCAGTTCTTC
V: TRBV6-5
D: TRBD2
size: few
J: TRBJ2-1
length: 15

CDR3: CASSLGGQGNTEAFF
DNA: TGTGCCAGCAGCTTAGGCGGACAGGGGAACACTGAAGCTTTCTTT
V: TRBV7-9
D: TRBD1
size: -
J: TRBJ1-1
length: 15

CDR3: CSVEDHRLADYPYNEQFF
DNA: TGCAGCGTTGAAGATCATAGACTAGCGGATTACCCCTACAATGAGCAGTTCTTC
V: TRBV29-1
D: TRBD2
size: -
J: TRBJ2-1
length: 18

CDR3: CASSFPGQGDADGTGELFF
DNA: TGTGCCAGCAGCTTTCCGGGACAGGGGGACGCCGACGGCACCGGGGAGCTGTTTTTT
V: TRBV7-3
D: TRBD1
size: -
J: TRBJ2-2
length: 19

CDR3: CASSLALWGNSGANVLTF
DNA: TGCGCCAGCAGCTTGGCACTATGGGGGAATTCTGGGGCCAACGTCCTGACTTTC
V: TRBV5-1
D: -
size: -
J: TRBJ2-6
length: 18

CDR3: CASSQNSGLEPYNEQFF
DNA: TGTGCCAGCAGCCAAAATTCGGGACTTGAGCCCTACAATGAGCAGTTCTTC
V: TRBV4-2
D: -
size: -
J: TRBJ2-1
length: 17

CDR3: CASSQELLAGDNEQFF
DNA: TGTGCCAGCAGCCAAGAATTACTAGCGGGGGATAATGAGCAGTTCTTC
V: TRBV4-2
D: TRBD2
size: -
J: TRBJ2-1
length: 16

CDR3: CASRRPSGGNTEAFF
DNA: TGTGCCAGCAGGAGGCCCTCGGGCGGGAACACTGAAGCTTTCTTT
V: TRBV2
D: -
size: few
J: TRBJ1-1
length: 15

CDR3: CASLGTSGTDTQYF
DNA: TGTGCCTCCCTGGGCACTAGCGGCACAGATACGCAGTATTTT
V: TRBV6-1
D: TRBD2
size: -
J: TRBJ2-3
length: 14

CDR3: CASRLQWASEAFF
DNA: TGTGCCAGCAGGTTACAGTGGGCTTCTGAAGCTTTCTTT
V: TRBV27
D: -
size: large
J: TRBJ1-1
length: 13

CDR3: CASSEILSGYNSYEQYF
DNA: TGTGCCAGCAGTGAAATCTTGTCGGGATATAACTCCTACGAGCAGTACTTC
V: TRBV2
D: -
size: -
J: TRBJ2-7
length: 17

CDR3: CASSLAGADPFF
DNA: TGTGCCAGCAGCTTAGCTGGGGCAGATCCTTTCTTT
V: TRBV11-2
D: -
size: few
J: TRBJ1-1
length: 12

CDR3: CASIRGGSNQPQHF
DNA: TGTGCCAGTATCCGGGGGGGTAGCAATCAGCCCCAGCATTTT
V: TRBV19
D: -
size: -
J: TRBJ1-5
length: 14

CDR3: CASSLLGQPVQETQYF
DNA: TGCGCCAGCAGCTTGTTAGGGCAGCCTGTCCAAGAGACCCAGTACTTC
V: TRBV5-1
D: -
size: -
J: TRBJ2-5
length: 16

CDR3: CAIRGGQGVAYEQYF
DNA: TGTGCCATCAGGGGGGGACAGGGGGTTGCCTACGAGCAGTACTTC
V: TRBV10-3
D: TRBD1
size: once
J: TRBJ2-7
length: 15

CDR3: CASSLTSTGRIYNEQFF
DNA: TGTGCCAGCAGCTTAACATCAACAGGCCGAATCTACAATGAGCAGTTCTTC
V: TRBV7-8
D: -
size: -
J: TRBJ2-1
length: 17

CDR3: CASSPDSNQPQHF
DNA: TGTGCCAGCAGCCCGGATAGCAATCAGCCCCAGCATTTT
V: TRBV7-8
D: -
size: -
J: TRBJ1-5
length: 13

CDR3: CASSVAKGQGIAGANVLTF
DNA: TGTGCCAGCAGCGTAGCTAAGGGACAGGGGATCGCTGGGGCCAACGTCCTGACTTTC
V: TRBV9
D: TRBD1
size: -
J: TRBJ2-6
length: 19

CDR3: CASSRGLAGMRQFF
DNA: TGTGCCAGCAGTCGCGGACTAGCGGGGATGCGGCAGTTCTTC
V: TRBV2
D: TRBD2
size: -
J: TRBJ2-1
length: 14

CDR3: CASSSNGLAGNEQFF
DNA: TGTGCCAGCAGCTCTAACGGACTAGCGGGGAATGAGCAGTTCTTC
V: TRBV11-2
D: TRBD2
size: large
J: TRBJ2-1
length: 15

CDR3: CASSLSGGLYTGELFF
DNA: TGTGCCAGCAGCCTATCAGGGGGATTGTACACCGGGGAGCTGTTTTTT
V: TRBV13
D: TRBD1
size: -
J: TRBJ2-2
length: 16

CDR3: CASSVGTGGRETQYF
DNA: TGTGCCAGCAGTGTCGGGACAGGGGGACGGGAGACCCAGTACTTC
V: TRBV6-6
D: TRBD1
size: -
J: TRBJ2-5
length: 15

CDR3: CASSHGGVSKTGTAARGYTF
DNA: TGCGCCAGCAGCCATGGAGGCGTCTCCAAAACCGGGACAGCGGCTCGTGGCTACACCTTC
V: TRBV4-1
D: TRBD1
size: -
J: TRBJ1-2
length: 20

CDR3: CASSPGYSTDTQYF
DNA: TGTGCCAGCAGCCCAGGATATAGCACAGATACGCAGTATTTT
V: TRBV11-2
D: -
size: -
J: TRBJ2-3
length: 14

CDR3: CASRRGAGELFF
DNA: TGTGCCAGCAGGAGGGGAGCCGGGGAGCTGTTTTTT
V: TRBV6-5
D: -
size: -
J: TRBJ2-2
length: 12

CDR3: CASSSEESSPLHF
DNA: TGTGCCAGCAGCTCGGAGGAGAGCTCACCCCTCCACTTT
V: TRBV5-3
D: -
size: -
J: TRBJ1-6
length: 13

CDR3: CASSWDSTDTQYF
DNA: TGTGCCAGCAGTTGGGACAGCACAGATACGCAGTATTTT
V: TRBV6-6
D: -
size: few
J: TRBJ2-3
length: 13

CDR3: CASGGQGVNTIYF
DNA: TGTGCCAGTGGGGGGCAGGGCGTAAACACCATATATTTT
V: TRBV2
D: -
size: few
J: TRBJ1-3
length: 13

CDR3: CSVPETSGGRASTDTQYF
DNA: TGCAGCGTACCAGAGACTAGCGGGGGGCGTGCTAGCACAGATACGCAGTATTTT
V: TRBV29-1
D: TRBD2
size: -
J: TRBJ2-3
length: 18

CDR3: CASGGMTGNNEQFF
DNA: TGTGCCAGTGGGGGAATGACAGGGAACAATGAGCAGTTCTTC
V: TRBV2
D: TRBD1
size: once
J: TRBJ2-1
length: 14

CDR3: CASSPWVDRTRIYNEQFF
DNA: TGTGCCAGCAGCCCCTGGGTCGACAGGACTAGAATTTACAATGAGCAGTTCTTC
V: TRBV21-1
D: -
size: -
J: TRBJ2-1
length: 18

CDR3: CASSLGTMTGLNEKLFF
DNA: TGTGCCAGCAGCTTGGGGACCATGACAGGGTTAAACGAAAAACTGTTTTTT
V: TRBV7-9
D: TRBD1
size: -
J: TRBJ1-4
length: 17

CDR3: CASSPGFGFSTDTQYF
DNA: TGTGCCAGCTCACCCGGATTTGGCTTTAGCACAGATACGCAGTATTTT
V: TRBV18
D: -
size: -
J: TRBJ2-3
length: 16

CDR3: CASSLSSGTAVRGTEAFF
DNA: TGTGCCAGCAGTTTATCCTCCGGGACTGCAGTCCGGGGCACTGAAGCTTTCTTT
V: TRBV27
D: -
size: -
J: TRBJ1-1
length: 18

CDR3: CASSLIQGWVSDYGYTF
DNA: TGTGCCAGCAGCTTAATACAGGGGTGGGTTTCGGACTATGGCTACACCTTC
V: TRBV7-9
D: TRBD1
size: few
J: TRBJ1-2
length: 17

CDR3: CATSRDQGSEAFF
DNA: TGTGCCACCAGCAGAGATCAGGGGTCTGAAGCTTTCTTT
V: TRBV15
D: -
size: -
J: TRBJ1-1
length: 13

CDR3: CASTWGDYSYEQYF
DNA: TGCGCCAGCACATGGGGGGACTACTCCTACGAGCAGTACTTC
V: TRBV5-1
D: TRBD2
size: -
J: TRBJ2-7
length: 14

CDR3: CASSPQGAGTNEKLFF
DNA: TGTGCCAGCAGCCCCCAGGGGGCCGGAACTAATGAAAAACTGTTTTTT
V: TRBV13
D: TRBD1
size: -
J: TRBJ1-4
length: 16

CDR3: CASSLGGNTGELFF
DNA: TGTGCCAGCAGCTTAGGTGGTAACACCGGGGAGCTGTTTTTT
V: TRBV7-9
D: -
size: -
J: TRBJ2-2
length: 14

CDR3: CASSLYGTNTGELFF
DNA: TGTGCCAGCAGCTTGTATGGGACGAACACCGGGGAGCTGTTTTTT
V: TRBV7-3
D: -
size: once
J: TRBJ2-2
length: 15